The 32 T cell receptor beta chains listed next were all sequenced from one sample in a study of blood T cell repertoires in COVID-19. TCRdb keeps only in-frame clones here, not all; method: immunoSEQ multiplex PCR. The table includes 7,500 to 10,000 clones, around 78% detected once. Specimen: peripheral blood. These receptors originate from a human donor in a cohort sampled during active COVID-19.

The rearrangement links TRBV12-5 to TRBJ1-1, with D unclear. V lost 5 bases, J lost 4 bases, and 11 bases lay in between. Germline values: CDR1 LGHNT, CDR2 FRNRAP. CDR3 length: 13 residues. Here the CDR3 DNA reads TGTGCTAGTGGTGGGGAGGGCCGCACTGAAGCTTTCTTT. Encoded protein: CASGGEGRTEAFF.

The V and J genes are TRBV7-9 and TRBJ2-1; D might be TRBD1 (5 bases). Trimming took 4 bases from V and 4 from J, leaving 8 bases between them. The CDR3 consists of 13 residues. From germline, CDR1 is SEHNR and CDR2 FQNEAQ (reference sequence). The CDR3 loop reads CASSSQGYNEQFF. The CDR3 DNA reads as TGTGCCAGCAGCTCCCAGGGATACAATGAGCAGTTCTTC. The full variable domain, its missing parts supplied by reference TRBV7-9 and TRBJ2-1, is DTGVSQNPRHKITKRGQNVTFRCDPISEHNRLYWYRQTLGQGPEFLTYFQNEAQLEKSRLLSDRFSAERPKGSFSTLEIQRTEQGDSAMYLCASSSQGYNEQFFGPGTRLTVL.

The chain carries TRBV6-6 and TRBJ2-7, with 10 bases that match TRBD1. With V trimmed by 5 bases and J by 1 base, 5 bases remained unmatched. The germline CDR1 and CDR2 sequences are MNHNY and SVGAGI (reference sequence). CDR3 length: 15 residues. The CDR3 protein is CASSRQGARSYEQYF. For the CDR3, the DNA is TGTGCCAGCAGTCGACAGGGGGCGAGGTCCTACGAGCAGTACTTC.

This chain joins TRBV29-1 and TRBJ1-5, with TRBD1 identical over 11 bases. J gave up 0 bases and V 6 bases, and 7 bases lay outside the gene matches. Germline CDR1 and CDR2: SQVTM and ANQGSEA. The CDR3 covers 16 residues. CDR3 nucleotides: TGCAGCGTAGGGACAGGGGGAAGTGGTAGCAATCAGCCCCAGCATTTT. It specifies CSVGTGGSGSNQPQHF.

V gene TRBV7-8 combines with J gene TRBJ1-6, with TRBD1 identical over 9 bases. Germline CDR1 reads SGHVS; CDR2 reads FQNEAQ. The CDR3 contains 16 residues. Losses at the gene ends were 5 bases for V and 13 bases for J; bases not matched to a gene: 15. The CDR3 bases are TGTGCCAGCAGCACCGGTCTGCGGGACAGGGATAATCCCCTCCACTTT. It codes for CASSTGLRDRDNPLHF. The full variable domain, completed using reference TRBV7-8 and TRBJ1-6, is GAGVSQSPRYKVAKRGQDVALRCDPISGHVSLFWYQQALGQGPEFLTYFQNEAQLDKSGLPSDRFFAERPEGSVSTLKIQRTQQEDSAVYLCASSTGLRDRDNPLHFGNGTRLTVT.

The chain recombines TRBV7-6 with TRBJ2-3; D is undetermined. This CDR3 comprises 13 residues. Germline V gives CDR1 SGHVS, CDR2 FNYEAQ. The V and J ends lost 5 bases and 4 bases respectively, with 10 bases between them. The CDR3 loop reads CASSELRADTQYF. The CDR3 bases are TGTGCCAGCAGCGAATTACGGGCAGATACGCAGTATTTT.

The V call is TRBV11-2, the J call TRBJ1-4; the match to TRBD1 covers 10 bases. The length of the CDR3 is 17 residues. Looked up from germline, CDR1 is SGHAT and CDR2 is FQNNGV. V shed 3 bases and J 1 base; nucleotides not matched to a gene: 5. CDR3 sequence reads: CASSFDRGLVTNEKLFF. In nucleotides, the CDR3 is TGTGCCAGCAGCTTTGACAGGGGGCTTGTAACTAATGAAAAACTGTTTTTT.

The rearrangement links TRBV2 to TRBJ2-6; D perhaps matches TRBD2 (6 bases). Trimming removed 8 bases at V and 0 bases at J, with 11 bases between. The CDR3 covers 15 residues. Per germline, CDR1 SNHLY and CDR2 FYNNEI. Here the CDR3 reads CASSRGVSGANVLTF. CDR3 sequence (DNA): TGTGCCAGCTCCCGCGGGGTCTCTGGGGCCAACGTCCTGACTTTC. The entire variable domain, with the rest obtained from reference TRBV2 and TRBJ2-6, is as follows: EPEVTQTPSHQVTQMGQEVILRCVPISNHLYFYWYRQILGQKVEFLVSFYNNEISEKSEIFDDQFSVERPDGSNFTLKIRSTKLEDSAMYFCASSRGVSGANVLTFGAGSRLTVL.

The chain employs TRBV20-1 and TRBJ2-7; weak D call: TRBD1 (7 bases). Between the trimmed V and J ends, which lost 3 bases and 4 bases, there was a span of 19 bases. This CDR3 is built from 15 residues. From germline, CDR1 is DFQATT and CDR2 SNEGSKA (reference sequence). Here the CDR3 reads CSASRRGQGVYEQYF. The DNA for the CDR3 is TGCAGTGCTAGTCGGAGGGGGCAGGGGGTTTACGAGCAGTACTTC.

This clone was seen once. The chain employs TRBV10-1 and TRBJ1-5; D might be TRBD1 (6 bases). V was pared by 6 bases and J by 3 bases, with 9 bases between. Germline V gene sequence: CDR1 WNHNN, CDR2 SYGVQD (reference sequence). There are 13 residues in the CDR3. CDR3 sequence: CASRTGSNQPQHF. Written as DNA, the CDR3 is TGCGCCAGCAGAACAGGGTCCAATCAGCCCCAGCATTTT.

The chain joins TRBV7-2 to TRBJ1-2; D not resolved. Germline CDR1 reads SGHTA; CDR2 reads FQGNSA. V lost 1 base and J lost 0, with 15 bases in between. The CDR3 sequence is 17 residues long. As DNA, the CDR3 is TGTGCCAGCAGCTTAGTTGTTCTCGTAACGGCTAACTATGGCTACACCTTC. Encoded protein: CASSLVVLVTANYGYTF. Using reference TRBV7-2 and TRBJ1-2 for the parts outside the CDR3, the full variable domain is GAGVSQSPSNKVTEKGKDVELRCDPISGHTALYWYRQSLGQGLEFLIYFQGNSAPDKSGLPSDRFSAERTGGSVSTLTIQRTQQEDSAVYLCASSLVVLVTANYGYTFGSGTRLTVV.

This chain uses TRBV6-2 or TRBV6-3 with TRBJ1-4; D remains unclear. CDR3 length equals 18 residues. Trimming removed 2 bases at V and 0 bases at J, with 16 bases between. The V gene's germline CDR1 is MNHEY and CDR2 SVGEGT. The CDR3 nucleotides read TGTGCCAGCAGTTACCCCGGGTGGAGAATTGCAACTAATGAAAAACTGTTTTTT. This translates into CASSYPGWRIATNEKLFF.

This chain connects TRBV6-2 or TRBV6-3 to TRBJ2-7; 8 bases map to TRBD1. J gave up 3 bases and V 2 bases, and 12 bases lay outside the gene matches. The CDR3 is 17 amino acids. Germline-derived CDR1 and CDR2 are MNHEY and SVGEGT. This chain's CDR3 is CASSYPTTGAGIYEQYF. The CDR3 bases are TGTGCCAGCAGTTACCCCACGACAGGGGCGGGTATCTACGAGCAGTACTTC.

The CDR3 DNA is TGTGCCAGTAGTTCGAGATTTGCGCCGGGACAGGGGAATCGAAGCAATCAGCCCCAGCATTTT. Its translation: CASSSRFAPGQGNRSNQPQHF. V is TRBV19 and J is TRBJ1-5; 10 bases line up with TRBD1. Germline-derived CDR1 and CDR2 are LNHDA and SQIVND (reference sequence). V lost 5 bases and J lost 1; bases outside the gene matches: 20. The CDR3 has 21 residues.

The rearrangement uses TRBV14 and TRBJ1-2; D call uncertain. There are 14 residues in the CDR3. V was shortened by 0 bases and J by 0 bases, with 5 bases between the two germline ends. Germline values: CDR1 SGHDN, CDR2 FVKESK. The CDR3 DNA sequence: TGTGCCAGCAGCCAAGAACAGTCTAACTATGGCTACACCTTC. Protein product: CASSQEQSNYGYTF.

The chain combines TRBV2 with TRBJ2-3; no clear D. CDR1 is SNHLY, CDR2 FYNNEI, per germline. The V end was cut by 2 bases, the J end by 3 bases, with 6 bases between. The CDR3 covers 13 residues. CDR3 loop: CASSELRTDTQYF. CDR3 bases: TGTGCCAGCAGTGAACTCAGGACAGATACGCAGTATTTT. The full variable domain, in which reference TRBV2 and TRBJ2-3 provide the parts outside the CDR3, is EPEVTQTPSHQVTQMGQEVILRCVPISNHLYFYWYRQILGQKVEFLVSFYNNEISEKSEIFDDQFSVERPDGSNFTLKIRSTKLEDSAMYFCASSELRTDTQYFGPGTRLTVL.

The gene calls are TRBV7-9 and TRBJ1-1; D possibly corresponds to TRBD1 (5 bases). The CDR3 spans 17 residues. The V gene lost 0 bases and the J gene lost 1 base, with 15 bases spanning the gap. From germline, CDR1 is SEHNR and CDR2 FQNEAQ (reference sequence). CDR3 sequence: CASSLAGGAGTNTEAFF. DNA of the CDR3: TGTGCCAGCAGCTTAGCGGGTGGGGCAGGAACGAACACTGAAGCTTTCTTT.

In this sample, this clone turned up once. The chain couples TRBV6-5 to TRBJ1-5; maybe TRBD1 (6 bases). CDR1 MNHEY and CDR2 SVGAGI come from the germline V gene. CDR3 length: 13 amino acids. V shed 6 bases and J shed 5 bases, with 11 bases lying between them. In nucleotides, the CDR3 is TGTGCCAGCAGACGAGGGGGTGATCAGCCCCAGCATTTT. Encoded protein: CASRRGGDQPQHF.

The rearrangement uses TRBV6-1 and TRBJ1-5, with 8 nucleotides matching TRBD1. Germline V gene data show CDR1 as MNHNS and CDR2 as SASEGT. V trimming: 2 bases; J trimming: 4 bases; junction bases outside the gene matches: 7. The CDR3 has 16 residues. CDR3 protein: CASSERGQGANQPQHF. CDR3 DNA: TGTGCCAGCAGTGAAAGAGGCCAGGGGGCGAATCAGCCCCAGCATTTT.

The V and J genes are TRBV29-1 and TRBJ1-2; 7 bases agree with TRBD1. The CDR3 runs 12 residues. Per germline, CDR1 SQVTM and CDR2 ANQGSEA. Germline trimming cut 7 bases from V and 6 bases from J; bases unmatched to any gene: 8. CDR3 sequence reads: CSGKQGLDGYTF. DNA for the CDR3: TGCAGCGGAAAACAGGGGCTTGATGGCTACACCTTC.

The chain combines TRBV9 with TRBJ2-1; D may be TRBD1 (6 bases). V was pared by 2 bases and J by 0 bases, with 6 bases between. The CDR3 runs to 14 residues. Germline assignment: CDR1 SGDLS and CDR2 YYNGEE. This CDR3 reads CASSVDSSYNEQFF. The CDR3 DNA reads as TGTGCCAGCAGCGTGGACAGCTCCTACAATGAGCAGTTCTTC.

This clone turned up a few times. This chain uses TRBV5-1 with TRBJ2-7; 8 bases fit TRBD2. Germline assignment: CDR1 SGHRS and CDR2 YFSETQ. Germline trimming cut 6 bases from V and 7 bases from J; bases unmatched to any gene: 12. The CDR3 covers 14 residues. CDR3 region: CASNPAGGSGEQYF. CDR3 DNA sequence: TGCGCCAGCAACCCCGCGGGGGGTTCGGGTGAGCAGTACTTC. Combining the CDR3 with reference TRBV5-1 and TRBJ2-7 gives the whole variable domain KAGVTQTPRYLIKTRGQQVTLSCSPISGHRSVSWYQQTPGQGLQFLFEYFSETQRNKGNFPGRFSGRQFSNSRSEMNVSTLELGDSALYLCASNPAGGSGEQYFGPGTRLTVT.

Only a few counts were recorded for this clone. This rearrangement joins TRBV6-5 to TRBJ2-7; D might be TRBD1 (6 bases). Germline V gives CDR1 MNHEY, CDR2 SVGAGI. The CDR3 consists of 13 residues. The V end was cut by 6 bases, the J end by 5 bases, with 14 bases between. CDR3: CASSPQGFHEQYF. Written as DNA, the CDR3 is TGTGCCAGCAGCCCACAGGGTTTCCACGAGCAGTACTTC.

This clone occurred a few times. The gene calls are TRBV14 and TRBJ2-3, with TRBD1 identical over 7 bases. The CDR3 loop spans 16 amino acids. Unmatched junction bases numbered 7, after V lost 0 bases and J lost 4 bases. Germline CDR1 SGHDN, CDR2 FVKESK. CDR3 amino acids: CASSQEQGGGADTQYF. Here the CDR3 DNA reads TGTGCCAGCAGCCAAGAGCAAGGGGGCGGCGCAGATACGCAGTATTTT.

The chain couples TRBV9 to TRBJ1-6; a possible D gene is TRBD1 (5 bases). The length of the CDR3 is 16 residues. Germline V CDR1 and CDR2: SGDLS, YYNGEE. V lost 4 bases and J 10 bases, leaving 21 bases between the germline ends. The CDR3 DNA reads as TGTGCCAGCAGCCCCCAGTCCGGGGGGTCTGGGTCACCCCTCCACTTT. As protein: CASSPQSGGSGSPLHF.

J is TRBJ1-5 and V is TRBV30; D is ambiguous. This CDR3 comprises 14 residues. Germline V gene sequence: CDR1 GTSNPN, CDR2 SVGIG (reference sequence). V lost 0 bases to trimming and J lost 5 bases, with 11 bases between them. The DNA for the CDR3 is TGTGCCTGGAGTGTTGGGCAGCTTGATCAGCCCCAGCATTTT. The encoded protein is CAWSVGQLDQPQHF. Based on the CDR3 plus reference TRBV30 and TRBJ1-5, the full variable domain is SQTIHQWPATLVQPVGSPLSLECTVEGTSNPNLYWYRQAAGRGLQLLFYSVGIGQISSEVPQNLSASRPQDRQFILSSKKLLLSDSGFYLCAWSVGQLDQPQHFGDGTRLSIL.

The chain uses TRBV13 and TRBJ2-7; a weak D match, TRBD1 (5 bases). This CDR3 region has 13 residues. V was pared by 5 bases and J by 6 bases, with 14 bases between. Germline V gene lookup returns CDR1 PRHDT and CDR2 FYEKMQ (reference sequence). CDR3 residues: CASSRGSLAEQYF. The CDR3 coding sequence is TGTGCCAGCAGCAGGGGCAGTTTGGCCGAGCAGTACTTC. The full variable domain, its missing parts supplied by reference TRBV13 and TRBJ2-7, is AAGVIQSPRHLIKEKRETATLKCYPIPRHDTVYWYQQGPGQDPQFLISFYEKMQSDKGSIPDRFSAQQFSDYHSELNMSSLELGDSALYFCASSRGSLAEQYFGPGTRLTVT.

This clone was detected a few times. The rearrangement joins TRBV5-1 to TRBJ1-6, with D maybe TRBD1 (6 bases). This CDR3 region has 16 residues. V lost 0 bases and J lost 5, with 12 bases in between. Germline V gene data show CDR1 as SGHRS and CDR2 as YFSETQ. The CDR3 reads CASSLVVGADNSPLHF. The CDR3 coding sequence is TGCGCCAGCAGCTTGGTTGTGGGGGCCGATAATTCACCCCTCCACTTT.

The genes are TRBV19 and TRBJ1-6; D call uncertain. This CDR3 is built from 11 residues. CDR1 is LNHDA and CDR2 is SQIVND in the germline V gene (reference sequence). The V end lost 5 bases, the J end lost 13 bases, and 9 bases lay between the germline ends. The CDR3 reads CASSAPEPLHF. As DNA, the CDR3 is TGTGCCAGTAGTGCCCCGGAGCCCCTCCACTTT. The whole variable domain, filled in from reference TRBV19 and TRBJ1-6, reads DGGITQSPKYLFRKEGQNVTLSCEQNLNHDAMYWYRQDPGQGLRLIYYSQIVNDFQKGDIAEGYSVSREKKESFPLTVTSAQKNPTAFYLCASSAPEPLHFGNGTRLTVT.

This chain connects TRBV29-1 to TRBJ1-4, with 7 bases identical to TRBD1. The ends lost 7 bases at V and 8 bases at J; junction bases unmatched: 19. The CDR3 totals 16 residues. Germline V gene data show CDR1 as SQVTM and CDR2 as ANQGSEA. The CDR3 region has the DNA TGCAGCGCAACCCGGGACAGCTCAGTCCCAGGCGAAAAACTGTTTTTT. Translated, it gives CSATRDSSVPGEKLFF.

The chain uses TRBV5-1 and TRBJ2-7, with 8 nucleotides matching TRBD1. Germline loops: CDR1 SGHRS, CDR2 YFSETQ. Trimming at V came to 0 bases and at J to 2 bases, leaving 4 bases not matched to a gene. The CDR3 is 15 amino acids. CDR3 DNA: TGCGCCAGCAGCTTGGGCGGACAGGGAACCTACGAGCAGTACTTC. Translation: CASSLGGQGTYEQYF.

The gene calls are TRBV6-5 and TRBJ2-7, with a weak D call TRBD2 (5 bases). The germline gives CDR1 MNHEY, CDR2 SVGAGI. The CDR3 runs 13 residues. Trimming took off 6 bases at V and 7 bases at J, with 16 bases between the two ends. This CDR3 reads CASSRLRPGEQYF. The CDR3, as DNA: TGTGCCAGCAGCCGCCTGAGGCCGGGGGAGCAGTACTTC.